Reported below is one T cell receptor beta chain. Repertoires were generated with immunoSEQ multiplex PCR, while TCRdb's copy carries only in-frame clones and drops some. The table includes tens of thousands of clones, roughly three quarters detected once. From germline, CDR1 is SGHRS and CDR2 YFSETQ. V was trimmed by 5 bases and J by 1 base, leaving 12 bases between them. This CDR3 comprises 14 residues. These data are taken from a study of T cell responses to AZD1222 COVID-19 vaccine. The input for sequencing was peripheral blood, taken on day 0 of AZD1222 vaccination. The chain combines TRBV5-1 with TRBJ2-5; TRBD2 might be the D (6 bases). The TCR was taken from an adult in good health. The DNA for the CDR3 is TGCGCCAGCAGTGCATCTAGCGTCCAAGAGACCCAGTACTTC. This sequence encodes CASSASSVQETQYF.